These 18 T cell receptor beta chains were sequenced from one sample in a study of blood T cell repertoires in COVID-19. Profiled with immunoSEQ multiplex PCR; TCRdb holds only in-frame clones, not every one. The sample has under 100,000 clones, around 90% seen once. Sequenced: peripheral blood. The source is a woman between 65 and 79 years old with acute or convalescent COVID-19.

This chain connects TRBV5-4 to TRBJ1-2; D remains ambiguous. The CDR3 length is 15 residues. V was clipped by 0 bases and J by 4 bases, with 13 bases between them. CDR1 and CDR2 from the germline V gene are SGHNT and YYREEE (reference sequence). The CDR3 spells CASSLGGAQGYGYTF. The CDR3, as DNA: TGTGCCAGCAGCTTGGGCGGAGCGCAAGGCTATGGCTACACCTTC.

The gene calls are TRBV6-2 or TRBV6-3 and TRBJ2-3, with TRBD2 matching 16 bases. Germline V CDR1 and CDR2: MNHEY, SVGEGT. The junction had 4 bases not matched to a gene; V was cut back by 2 bases and J by 5 bases. This CDR3 contains 17 residues. Here the CDR3 reads CASSYPGLAGGKDTQYF. The CDR3 DNA follows: TGTGCCAGCAGTTACCCGGGACTAGCGGGGGGGAAAGATACGCAGTATTTT.

This clone was seen more than once but under ten times. CDR3 loop: CASSPRALVTDTQYF. DNA for the CDR3: TGTGCCAGCAGCCCCAGGGCCCTGGTCACAGATACGCAGTATTTT. The rearrangement links TRBV28 to TRBJ2-3, with D possibly matching TRBD1 (5 bases). This CDR3 comprises 15 residues. Trimming took off 6 bases at V and 2 bases at J, with 15 bases between the two ends. Germline V gives CDR1 MDHEN, CDR2 SYDVKM.

This clone was seen once. The chain uses TRBV10-3 and TRBJ1-5, with 10 bases fitting TRBD1. Germline CDR1 is ENHRY and CDR2 is SYGVKD. CDR3 length: 16 amino acids. J lost 6 bases, V lost 3 bases, and 8 bases had no gene match. CDR3 in amino acids: CAISDQPTGGSQPQHF. The CDR3 region has the DNA TGTGCCATCAGTGACCAGCCGACAGGGGGCAGTCAGCCCCAGCATTTT.

In its sample, this clone was seen a few times. The chain uses TRBV19 and TRBJ1-5, with D possibly matching TRBD1 (5 bases). The V end lost 2 bases, the J end lost 6 bases, and 20 bases lay between the germline ends. The CDR3 runs to 17 residues. CDR1 LNHDA and CDR2 SQIVND come from the germline V gene (reference sequence). The chain's CDR3 is CASSIITQGGSLQPQHF. The CDR3 nucleotides read TGTGCCAGTAGTATAATTACCCAGGGAGGGTCTCTTCAGCCCCAGCATTTT.

The V call is TRBV28, the J call TRBJ1-2; D gene unclear. This CDR3 spans 14 amino acids. Trimming left V 5 bases short and J 5 bases short, with 15 bases between. Germline V gene data show CDR1 as MDHEN and CDR2 as SYDVKM. The CDR3 loop is CASSRPRRPYGYTF. The CDR3 region has the DNA TGTGCCAGCAGTCGCCCCAGGCGTCCTTATGGCTACACCTTC.

The chain couples TRBV18 to TRBJ2-6; D gene ambiguous. CDR1 is KGHSH, CDR2 LQKENI, per germline. Trimming stripped 1 base from V and 0 bases from J, with 7 bases between. CDR3 length: 16 amino acids. CDR3 sequence reads: CASSPLPNSGANVLTF. Here the CDR3 DNA reads TGTGCCAGCTCACCACTTCCTAACTCTGGGGCCAACGTCCTGACTTTC.

In DNA form, the CDR3 reads TGTGCCAGCAGCTTAGGGCGGGACGGCTCCAATGAGCAGTTCTTC. It specifies CASSLGRDGSNEQFF. The chain uses TRBV7-9 and TRBJ2-1; D perhaps matches TRBD2 (6 bases). The CDR3 contains 15 residues. Germline values: CDR1 SEHNR, CDR2 FQNEAQ (reference sequence). V was pared by 1 base and J by 6 bases, with 13 bases between.

CDR3 sequence reads: CSARGLDTQYF. DNA for the CDR3: TGCAGTGCTAGAGGGCTGGATACGCAGTATTTT. The chain joins TRBV20-1 to TRBJ2-3; no clear D. The CDR3 runs 11 residues. Germline V gene lookup returns CDR1 DFQATT and CDR2 SNEGSKA (reference sequence). V was clipped by 1 base and J by 6 bases, with 5 bases between them.

The chain couples TRBV19 to TRBJ2-1, with 7 positions matching TRBD2. The V gene end was trimmed by 6 bases and the J gene end by 15 bases; junction bases not matched to a gene: 11. This CDR3 is 12 amino acids long. Germline lookup yields CDR1 LNHDA and CDR2 SQIVND (reference sequence). CDR3 sequence: CASRSFGGLWFF. Here the CDR3 DNA reads TGTGCCAGTAGATCGTTCGGGGGGTTGTGGTTCTTC.

In its sample, this clone was seen once. This chain uses TRBV11-3 with TRBJ2-3; 7 nucleotides agree with TRBD2. Trimming at V came to 2 bases and at J to 2 bases, leaving 4 bases not matched to a gene. The germline V gene encodes CDR1 SGHNT and CDR2 YENEEA. The CDR3 is 15 amino acids. CDR3 protein: CASSLRGRPTDTQYF. CDR3 in DNA: TGTGCCAGCAGCTTACGCGGGAGACCCACAGATACGCAGTATTTT.

V usage is TRBV2 and J usage is TRBJ1-4; D is uncertain. The V gene's germline CDR1 is SNHLY and CDR2 FYNNEI. The length of the CDR3 is 13 residues. V shed 4 bases and J shed 4 bases, with 7 bases lying between them. The CDR3 bases are TGTGCCAGCAGTGTTTATATTAATGAAAAACTGTTTTTT. Encoded protein: CASSVYINEKLFF.

The chain employs TRBV6-6 and TRBJ2-1, with D perhaps TRBD2 (6 bases). Trimming left V 0 bases short and J 1 base short, with 7 bases between. Germline-derived CDR1 and CDR2 are MNHNY and SVGAGI (reference sequence). The CDR3 consists of 15 residues. The CDR3 coding sequence is TGTGCCAGCAGTTACTCGACTAGTTCCTACAATGAGCAGTTCTTC. It yields the protein CASSYSTSSYNEQFF.

The chain uses TRBV3-1 (or the pseudogene TRBV3-2) and TRBJ1-2, with TRBD1 identical over 8 bases. CDR1 and CDR2 (germline): LGHDT, YNNKEL (reference sequence). There are 17 residues in the CDR3. Trimming took 3 bases from V and 5 from J; bases not matched to a gene: 14. CDR3 amino acids: CASSHGQGAVTGYGYTF. The CDR3 DNA is TGTGCCAGCAGCCATGGACAGGGCGCGGTTACGGGGTATGGCTACACCTTC.

The V and J genes are TRBV5-1 and TRBJ2-3; no clear D. Germline V gene data show CDR1 as SGHRS and CDR2 as YFSETQ. Trimming pared 4 bases from V and 0 bases from J, leaving 12 bases between. The CDR3 is made up of 15 amino acids. CDR3 sequence (DNA): TGCGCCAGCAGCCTCCCGGGTTCTAGCACAGATACGCAGTATTTT. Amino acid sequence: CASSLPGSSTDTQYF.

The J gene is TRBJ2-2, the V gene TRBV5-5; perhaps TRBD1 as D (6 bases). The ends were cut back, 4 bases at V and 2 bases at J, with 18 bases in the middle. Germline V gene lookup returns CDR1 SGHKS and CDR2 YYEKEE (reference sequence). The length of the CDR3 is 17 residues. The CDR3 nucleotides are TGTGCCAGCAGCCCTGTGGGGCGGACAGATAACACCGGGGAGCTGTTTTTT. This encodes CASSPVGRTDNTGELFF. The variable domain in full, with the rest retrieved from reference TRBV5-5 and TRBJ2-2, is DAGVTQSPTHLIKTRGQQVTLRCSPISGHKSVSWYQQVLGQGPQFIFQYYEKEERGRGNFPDRFSARQFPNYSSELNVNALLLGDSALYLCASSPVGRTDNTGELFFGEGSRLTVL.

This chain links TRBV7-2 with TRBJ2-7; D remains unclear. The CDR3 contains 13 residues. Germline V CDR1 and CDR2: SGHTA, FQGNSA. V lost 2 bases, J lost 4 bases, and 9 bases lay in between. Here the CDR3 reads CASSLNGGYEQYF. The CDR3 DNA reads as TGTGCCAGCAGCTTAAACGGTGGTTACGAGCAGTACTTC.

V and J are TRBV18 and TRBJ2-1, with D maybe TRBD2 (6 bases). Trimming pared 3 bases from V and 4 bases from J, leaving 10 bases between. Germline V gene sequence: CDR1 KGHSH, CDR2 LQKENI. This CDR3 has 14 residues. The DNA of the CDR3 is TGTGCCAGCTCACCGGGACTGTCGTACAATGAGCAGTTCTTC. Translation: CASSPGLSYNEQFF.